Listed here are 26 T cell receptor beta chains from one sample, sequenced in a study of blood T cell repertoires in COVID-19. Sequenced by immunoSEQ multiplex PCR; TCRdb stores in-frame clones only, minus some. The table records around 230,000 clones, over 75% of them present only once. Sequenced material: peripheral blood. All receptors come from a woman aged 80 or over with acute or convalescent COVID-19.

The chain couples TRBV6-1 to TRBJ1-1, with 9 bases lining up with TRBD1. The CDR3 is made up of 15 amino acids. CDR1 and CDR2 (germline): MNHNS, SASEGT. After removal of 3 bases from V and 3 bases from J, the junction contained 5 bases not matched to a gene. CDR3 coding DNA: TGTGCCAGCAGTGAGACAGGGGGGGAGGACACTGAAGCTTTCTTT. Its protein is CASSETGGEDTEAFF.

This chain uses TRBV19 with TRBJ1-2; D not resolved. CDR1 is LNHDA, CDR2 SQIVND, per germline (reference sequence). V lost 3 bases and J lost 7, with 12 bases in between. This CDR3 is 13 amino acids long. The CDR3 protein is CASSIGIPAGYTF. In DNA, the CDR3 is TGTGCCAGTAGTATTGGCATCCCCGCTGGCTACACCTTC.

This clone was picked up one time. The V gene is TRBV7-2, the J gene TRBJ1-2; possible D gene TRBD1, 6 bases. Trimming pared 5 bases from V and 5 bases from J, leaving 21 bases between. This CDR3 is 16 amino acids long. The germline V gene has CDR1 SGHTA and CDR2 FQGNSA. The CDR3 DNA sequence: TGTGCCAGCAGCCGTACACAGGGAGTTGTGGGTTATGGCTACACCTTC. This sequence encodes CASSRTQGVVGYGYTF. Full variable domain (outside the CDR3, taken from reference TRBV7-2 and TRBJ1-2): GAGVSQSPSNKVTEKGKDVELRCDPISGHTALYWYRQSLGQGLEFLIYFQGNSAPDKSGLPSDRFSAERTGGSVSTLTIQRTQQEDSAVYLCASSRTQGVVGYGYTFGSGTRLTVV.

V is TRBV7-9 and J is TRBJ1-2; a weak D match, TRBD1 (5 bases). CDR3 length: 13 amino acids. Germline V lookup: CDR1 SEHNR, CDR2 FQNEAQ (reference sequence). V lost 4 bases to trimming and J lost 4 bases, with 10 bases between them. The CDR3 DNA is TGTGCCAGCAGCTGGGGGGATGTCTATGGCTACACCTTC. Its protein is CASSWGDVYGYTF.

This clone appeared a few times. The genes are TRBV5-1 and TRBJ2-1; TRBD2 might be the D (6 bases). V shed 0 bases and J shed 5 bases, with 15 bases lying between them. This CDR3 region has 16 residues. Germline loops: CDR1 SGHRS, CDR2 YFSETQ. In nucleotides, the CDR3 is TGCGCCAGCAGCTTGGACCCGGGACTGGGGCACAATGAGCAGTTCTTC. Protein product: CASSLDPGLGHNEQFF.

This chain connects TRBV20-1 to TRBJ2-5; 10 bases are a match to TRBD2. The V gene's germline CDR1 is DFQATT and CDR2 SNEGSKA (reference sequence). This CDR3 comprises 14 residues. With 3 bases clipped from V and 5 bases from J, the junction kept 6 bases outside the gene matches. The CDR3: CSASQRGGGETQYF. The CDR3 DNA sequence: TGCAGTGCTAGTCAGCGGGGGGGCGGCGAGACCCAGTACTTC.

V gene TRBV6-6 combines with J gene TRBJ1-1; 7 bases align to TRBD1. The CDR3 consists of 12 residues. Germline V CDR1 and CDR2: MNHNY, SVGAGI (reference sequence). V lost 4 bases and J lost 7; bases outside the gene matches: 3. The CDR3 loop reads CASSSQGFEAFF. In DNA, the CDR3 is TGTGCCAGCAGTTCACAGGGGTTTGAAGCTTTCTTT.

The V gene is TRBV15, the J gene TRBJ2-5; no definite D call. The CDR3 length is 12 residues. Trimming removed 4 bases from V and 1 base from J, with 4 bases in between. Germline V lookup: CDR1 LNHNV, CDR2 YYDKDF (reference sequence). CDR3 DNA: TGTGCCACCAGCAAGCCCCAAGAGACCCAGTACTTC. Translating it yields CATSKPQETQYF.

The V and J genes are TRBV5-1 and TRBJ2-1; D gene uncertain. Germline-derived CDR1 and CDR2 are SGHRS and YFSETQ. The CDR3 extends over 14 amino acids. The V gene lost 4 bases and the J gene lost 1 base, with 9 bases spanning the gap. CDR3 bases: TGCGCCAGCAGCCCCGCGGCGTCCTACAATGAGCAGTTCTTC. Translation: CASSPAASYNEQFF.

V and J are TRBV20-1 and TRBJ1-2; 7 bases map to TRBD1. The germline V gene encodes CDR1 DFQATT and CDR2 SNEGSKA (reference sequence). The CDR3 has 11 residues. V lost 6 bases to trimming and J lost 3 bases; unmatched junction nucleotides: 1. The CDR3 region is CSAGQDYGYTF. The CDR3 DNA reads TGCAGTGCCGGACAGGACTATGGCTACACCTTC.

V and J are TRBV28 and TRBJ2-5; no firm D call. There are 12 residues in the CDR3. Germline V gene lookup returns CDR1 MDHEN and CDR2 SYDVKM. The ends were cut back, 3 bases at V and 7 bases at J, with 9 bases in the middle. CDR3 DNA sequence: TGTGCCAGCAGTTTGCAGCGTGGGACCCAGTACTTC. As protein: CASSLQRGTQYF.

This clone occurred a few times. The chain joins TRBV23-1 to TRBJ2-7, with D maybe TRBD2 (6 bases). TRBV23-1 carries the ORF label, with uncertain function. Deletions cut 11 bases from V and 0 bases from J, with 14 bases between. This CDR3 region has 13 residues. CDR3 bases: TGCGCCGGCTCGGGAGACAGCTCCTACGAGCAGTACTTC. This translates into CAGSGDSSYEQYF.

This rearrangement joins TRBV2 to TRBJ2-1; 11 positions match TRBD2. In germline, CDR1 is SNHLY, CDR2 FYNNEI. The CDR3 runs to 16 residues. V lost 6 bases and J lost 2; bases outside the gene matches: 6. Here the CDR3 DNA reads TGTGCCAGCAGGGCCCTAGCGGGAGGAACCTACAATGAGCAGTTCTTC. Its translation is CASRALAGGTYNEQFF.

The chain couples TRBV19 to TRBJ1-5; D possibly corresponds to TRBD1 (5 bases). Trimming took 4 bases from V and 1 from J, leaving 11 bases between them. CDR3 length equals 15 residues. The germline CDR1 and CDR2 sequences are LNHDA and SQIVND (reference sequence). The CDR3 bases are TGTGCCAGTAGTACCCGGACACTGAGCAATCAGCCCCAGCATTTT. Its protein is CASSTRTLSNQPQHF.

This clone was found a few times. The rearrangement joins TRBV9 to TRBJ1-6; 7 bases map to TRBD1. V was clipped by 3 bases and J by 10 bases; unmatched bases: 7. Germline V lookup: CDR1 SGDLS, CDR2 YYNGEE. This CDR3 is 14 amino acids long. The CDR3, as DNA: TGTGCCAGCAGCGCGACAGGGTTAAACTCACCCCTCCACTTT. Amino acid sequence: CASSATGLNSPLHF. Supplemented by reference TRBV9 and TRBJ1-6, the full variable domain reads DSGVTQTPKHLITATGQRVTLRCSPRSGDLSVYWYQQSLDQGLQFLIQYYNGEERAKGNILERFSAQQFPDLHSELNLSSLELGDSALYFCASSATGLNSPLHFGNGTRLTVT.

The gene calls are TRBV11-2 and TRBJ1-3; D is perhaps TRBD1 (5 bases). V dropped 5 bases and J dropped 0 bases, with 11 bases sitting between them. This CDR3 contains 15 residues. Looked up from germline, CDR1 is SGHAT and CDR2 is FQNNGV. DNA of the CDR3: TGTGCCAGCAGCCAGGACGGGGGCTCTGGAAACACCATATATTTT. Translated, it gives CASSQDGGSGNTIYF. The complete variable domain, with remaining parts taken from reference TRBV11-2 and TRBJ1-3, reads EAGVAQSPRYKIIEKRQSVAFWCNPISGHATLYWYQQILGQGPKLLIQFQNNGVVDDSQLPKDRFSAERLKGVDSTLKIQPAKLEDSAVYLCASSQDGGSGNTIYFGEGSWLTVV.

The chain carries TRBV29-1 and TRBJ1-2; no firm D call. Germline V gene sequence: CDR1 SQVTM, CDR2 ANQGSEA. Trimming took 3 bases from V and 8 from J, leaving 10 bases between them. The CDR3 length is 11 residues. CDR3 amino acids: CSVDEGVGYTF. Written as DNA, the CDR3 is TGCAGCGTTGACGAGGGAGTAGGCTACACCTTC.

The V and J genes are TRBV5-4 and TRBJ2-7; 12 nucleotides line up with TRBD1. CDR3 length equals 16 residues. CDR1 is SGHNT, CDR2 YYREEE, per germline (reference sequence). After removal of 4 bases from V and 4 bases from J, the junction contained 9 bases not matched to a gene. This CDR3 is CASSLGTGGAKYEQYF. DNA of the CDR3: TGTGCCAGCAGCCTCGGGACAGGGGGCGCAAAGTACGAGCAGTACTTC. Drawing the rest from reference TRBV5-4 and TRBJ2-7, the complete variable domain is ETGVTQSPTHLIKTRGQQVTLRCSSQSGHNTVSWYQQALGQGPQFIFQYYREEENGRGNFPPRFSGLQFPNYSSELNVNALELDDSALYLCASSLGTGGAKYEQYFGPGTRLTVT.

This clone was picked up a small number of times. The genes are TRBV19 and TRBJ1-1; perhaps TRBD1 as D (5 bases). Germline values: CDR1 LNHDA, CDR2 SQIVND (reference sequence). The ends were cut back, 3 bases at V and 3 bases at J, with 11 bases in the middle. The CDR3 covers 14 residues. This chain's CDR3 is CASSIRRGHTEAFF. The CDR3 bases are TGTGCCAGTAGTATTAGGAGGGGACACACTGAAGCTTTCTTT. Drawing the rest from reference TRBV19 and TRBJ1-1, the complete variable domain is DGGITQSPKYLFRKEGQNVTLSCEQNLNHDAMYWYRQDPGQGLRLIYYSQIVNDFQKGDIAEGYSVSREKKESFPLTVTSAQKNPTAFYLCASSIRRGHTEAFFGQGTRLTVV.

The chain combines TRBV10-3 with TRBJ2-7, with 10 bases lining up with TRBD1. The ends lost 10 bases at V and 3 bases at J; junction bases unmatched: 9. The CDR3 spans 14 residues. Germline-derived CDR1 and CDR2 are ENHRY and SYGVKD. The CDR3 spells CATVTGTGDYEQYF. The CDR3 nucleotides read TGTGCCACCGTCACGGGGACAGGGGACTACGAGCAGTACTTC.

This clone was seen just once. The chain is built from TRBV6-2 or TRBV6-3 and TRBJ1-1, with D unclear. Germline loops: CDR1 MNHEY, CDR2 SVGEGT. V was clipped by 2 bases and J by 1 base, with 8 bases between them. The CDR3 loop spans 14 amino acids. The CDR3: CASSYGGTNTEAFF. The CDR3 DNA reads as TGTGCCAGCAGTTACGGCGGCACGAACACTGAAGCTTTCTTT.

This chain uses TRBV6-1 with TRBJ2-7; D not certain. V lost 1 base, J lost 1 base, and 11 bases lay in between. The CDR3 totals 15 residues. Germline V CDR1 and CDR2: MNHNS, SASEGT. CDR3 in amino acids: CASSEGHITSYEQYF. CDR3 in DNA: TGTGCCAGCAGTGAAGGTCACATCACGTCCTACGAGCAGTACTTC.

This chain links TRBV5-1 with TRBJ2-3; TRBD2 agrees at 15 bases. The V and J ends lost 4 bases and 3 bases, in that order; junction bases with no gene match: 9. The germline V gene has CDR1 SGHRS and CDR2 YFSETQ. The CDR3 is made up of 18 amino acids. Here the CDR3 DNA reads TGCGCCAGCAGCCCCGGACTAGCGGGGGGGCTTGGTACAGATACGCAGTATTTT. It translates to CASSPGLAGGLGTDTQYF.

The chain combines TRBV19 with TRBJ1-2; 7 positions agree with TRBD1. Per the germline V gene, CDR1 is LNHDA and CDR2 is SQIVND (reference sequence). This CDR3 region has 13 residues. V dropped 10 bases and J dropped 4; count of bases not matched to a gene: 9. CDR3 nucleotide sequence: TGTGCCACCAGTACGGGACAGCTCTATGGCTACACCTTC. This codes for CATSTGQLYGYTF.

The chain uses TRBV7-9 and TRBJ2-7; 8 bases line up with TRBD2. Germline V CDR1 and CDR2: SEHNR, FQNEAQ (reference sequence). The J segment lost 0 bases and the V segment lost 7 bases, leaving 11 bases of the junction unmatched. The CDR3 is 16 amino acids. The CDR3 nucleotides read TGTGCCAGCACAACGGGCGGGGGGAGCAACTCCTACGAGCAGTACTTC. This encodes CASTTGGGSNSYEQYF.

This chain connects TRBV5-4 to TRBJ1-1, with a possible D match to TRBD1 (6 bases). The CDR3 is 16 amino acids. The V end was cut by 0 bases, the J end by 0 bases, with 12 bases between. Germline-derived CDR1 and CDR2 are SGHNT and YYREEE (reference sequence). CDR3 DNA: TGTGCCAGCAGCTTGGGGTGGGGGCGCATGAACACTGAAGCTTTCTTT. Its translation: CASSLGWGRMNTEAFF.